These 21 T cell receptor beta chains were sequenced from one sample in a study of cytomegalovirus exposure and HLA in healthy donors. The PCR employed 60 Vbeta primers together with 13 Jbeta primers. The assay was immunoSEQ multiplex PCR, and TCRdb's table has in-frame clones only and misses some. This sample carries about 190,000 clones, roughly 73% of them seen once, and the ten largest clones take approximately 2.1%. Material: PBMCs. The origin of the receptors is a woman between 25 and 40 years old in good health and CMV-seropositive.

The CDR3 spells CASSPGTGDNYEQYF. In DNA, the CDR3 is TGTGCCAGCTCACCAGGGACAGGGGACAACTACGAGCAGTACTTC. The chain couples TRBV18 to TRBJ2-7, with TRBD1 matching over 10 bases. The ends lost 2 bases at V and 3 bases at J; junction bases unmatched: 4. The CDR3 consists of 15 residues. Germline CDR1 and CDR2: KGHSH and LQKENI.

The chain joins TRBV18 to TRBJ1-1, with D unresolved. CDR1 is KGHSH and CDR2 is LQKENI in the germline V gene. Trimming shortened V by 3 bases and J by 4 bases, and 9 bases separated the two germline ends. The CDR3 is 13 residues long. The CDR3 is CASSPLGGTEAFF. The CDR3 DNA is TGTGCCAGCTCACCCTTGGGAGGCACTGAAGCTTTCTTT.

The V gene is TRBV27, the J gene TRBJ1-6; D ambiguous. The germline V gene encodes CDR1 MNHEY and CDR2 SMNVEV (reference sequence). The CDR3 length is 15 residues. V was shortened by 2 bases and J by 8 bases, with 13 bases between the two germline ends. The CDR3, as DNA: TGTGCCAGCAGTTTAGGAGGGCCACGGGATTCACCCCTCCACTTT. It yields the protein CASSLGGPRDSPLHF.

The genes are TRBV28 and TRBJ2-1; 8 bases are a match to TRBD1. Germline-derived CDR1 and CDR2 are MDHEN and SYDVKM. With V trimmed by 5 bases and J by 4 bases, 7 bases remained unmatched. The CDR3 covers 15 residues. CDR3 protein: CASSTGQGWYNEQFF. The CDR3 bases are TGTGCCAGCAGTACAGGACAGGGCTGGTACAATGAGCAGTTCTTC.

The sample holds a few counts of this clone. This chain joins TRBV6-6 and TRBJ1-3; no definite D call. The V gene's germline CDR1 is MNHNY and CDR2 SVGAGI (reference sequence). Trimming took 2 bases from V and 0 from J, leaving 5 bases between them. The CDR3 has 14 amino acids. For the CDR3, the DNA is TGTGCCAGCAGTTACCGGGACTCTGGAAACACCATATATTTT. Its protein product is CASSYRDSGNTIYF.

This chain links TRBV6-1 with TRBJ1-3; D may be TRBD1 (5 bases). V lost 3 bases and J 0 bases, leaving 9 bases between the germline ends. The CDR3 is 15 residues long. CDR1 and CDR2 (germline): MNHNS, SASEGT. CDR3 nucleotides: TGTGCCAGCAGTGACGGGGGGAGCTCTGGAAACACCATATATTTT. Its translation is CASSDGGSSGNTIYF.

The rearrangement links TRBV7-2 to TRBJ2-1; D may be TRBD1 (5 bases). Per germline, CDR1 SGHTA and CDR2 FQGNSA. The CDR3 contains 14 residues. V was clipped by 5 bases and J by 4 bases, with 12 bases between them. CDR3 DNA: TGTGCCAGCAGCCTATTAACAGGATACAATGAGCAGTTCTTC. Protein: CASSLLTGYNEQFF.

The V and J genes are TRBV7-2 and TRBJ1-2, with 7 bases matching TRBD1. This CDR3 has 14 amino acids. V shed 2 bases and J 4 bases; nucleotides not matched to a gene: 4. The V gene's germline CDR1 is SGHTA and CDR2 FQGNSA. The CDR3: CASSLTGARYGYTF. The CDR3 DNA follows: TGTGCCAGCAGCTTAACAGGGGCCCGCTATGGCTACACCTTC.

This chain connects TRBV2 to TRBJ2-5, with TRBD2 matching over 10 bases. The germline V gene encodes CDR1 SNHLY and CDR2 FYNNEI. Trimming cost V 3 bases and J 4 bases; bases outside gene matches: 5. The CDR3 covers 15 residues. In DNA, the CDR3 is TGTGCCAGCAGTGACCAACTAGCGGGGTTAGAGACCCAGTACTTC. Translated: CASSDQLAGLETQYF. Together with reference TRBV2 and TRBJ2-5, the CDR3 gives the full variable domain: EPEVTQTPSHQVTQMGQEVILRCVPISNHLYFYWYRQILGQKVEFLVSFYNNEISEKSEIFDDQFSVERPDGSNFTLKIRSTKLEDSAMYFCASSDQLAGLETQYFGPGTRLLVL.

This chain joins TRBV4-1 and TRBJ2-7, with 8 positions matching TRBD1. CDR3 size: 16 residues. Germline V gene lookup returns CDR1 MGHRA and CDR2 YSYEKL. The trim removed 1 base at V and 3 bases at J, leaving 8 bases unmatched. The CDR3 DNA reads TGCGCCAGCAGCCAAGGGGCCGACAGGGGCCACTACGAGCAGTACTTC. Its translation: CASSQGADRGHYEQYF.

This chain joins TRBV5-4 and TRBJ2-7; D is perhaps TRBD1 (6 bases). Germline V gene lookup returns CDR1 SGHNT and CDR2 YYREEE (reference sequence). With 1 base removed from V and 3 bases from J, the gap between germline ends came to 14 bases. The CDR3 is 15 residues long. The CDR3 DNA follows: TGTGCCAGCAGCTTGAGAAGGGGGAGCGGCTACGAGCAGTACTTC. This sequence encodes CASSLRRGSGYEQYF.

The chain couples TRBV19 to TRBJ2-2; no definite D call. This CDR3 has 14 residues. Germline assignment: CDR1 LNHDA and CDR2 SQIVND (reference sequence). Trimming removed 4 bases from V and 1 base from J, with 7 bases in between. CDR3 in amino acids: CASSRTENTGELFF. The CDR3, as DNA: TGTGCCAGTAGTAGAACAGAGAACACCGGGGAGCTGTTTTTT.

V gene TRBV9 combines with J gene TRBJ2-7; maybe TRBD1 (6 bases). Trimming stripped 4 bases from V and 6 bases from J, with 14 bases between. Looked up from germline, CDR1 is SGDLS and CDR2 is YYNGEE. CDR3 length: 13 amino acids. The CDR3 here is CASSRQTGSEQYF. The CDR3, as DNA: TGTGCCAGCAGCCGACAGACAGGCAGCGAGCAGTACTTC.

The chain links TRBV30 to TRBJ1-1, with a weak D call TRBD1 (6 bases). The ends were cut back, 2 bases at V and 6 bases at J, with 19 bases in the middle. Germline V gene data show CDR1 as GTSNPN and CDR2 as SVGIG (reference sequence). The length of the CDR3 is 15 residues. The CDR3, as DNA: TGTGCCTGGAGTCAGGCTGTCTCAGGGGTCGCTGAAGCTTTCTTT. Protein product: CAWSQAVSGVAEAFF.

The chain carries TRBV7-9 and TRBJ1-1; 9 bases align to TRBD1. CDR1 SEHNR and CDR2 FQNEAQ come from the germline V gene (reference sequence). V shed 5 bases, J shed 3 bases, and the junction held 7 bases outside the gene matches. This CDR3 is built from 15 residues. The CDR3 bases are TGTGCCAGCAGCCGACCACAGGGGGCTTACACTGAAGCTTTCTTT. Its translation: CASSRPQGAYTEAFF.

This CDR3 reads CARSVRGNYGYTF. In nucleotides, the CDR3 is TGTGCCCGGTCCGTCAGAGGGAACTATGGCTACACCTTC. This chain uses TRBV9 with TRBJ1-2; D unclear. Trimming stripped 10 bases from V and 2 bases from J, with 15 bases between. The CDR3 runs 13 residues. Germline loops: CDR1 SGDLS, CDR2 YYNGEE.

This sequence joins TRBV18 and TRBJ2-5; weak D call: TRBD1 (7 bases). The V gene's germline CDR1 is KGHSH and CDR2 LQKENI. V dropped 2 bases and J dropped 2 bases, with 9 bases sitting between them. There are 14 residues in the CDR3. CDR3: CASSPSGGQETQYF. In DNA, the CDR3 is TGTGCCAGCTCACCATCAGGGGGGCAAGAGACCCAGTACTTC. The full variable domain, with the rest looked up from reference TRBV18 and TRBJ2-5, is NAGVMQNPRHLVRRRGQEARLRCSPMKGHSHVYWYRQLPEEGLKFMVYLQKENIIDESGMPKERFSAEFPKEGPSILRIQQVVRGDSAAYFCASSPSGGQETQYFGPGTRLLVL.

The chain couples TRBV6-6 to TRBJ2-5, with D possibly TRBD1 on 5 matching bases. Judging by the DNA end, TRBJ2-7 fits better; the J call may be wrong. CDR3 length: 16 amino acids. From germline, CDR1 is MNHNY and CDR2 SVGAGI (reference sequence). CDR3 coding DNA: TGTGCCAGCAGCTACCCCGTGGGGCAGGGTCGGAACGAGCAGTACTTC. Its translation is CASSYPVGQGRNEQYF.

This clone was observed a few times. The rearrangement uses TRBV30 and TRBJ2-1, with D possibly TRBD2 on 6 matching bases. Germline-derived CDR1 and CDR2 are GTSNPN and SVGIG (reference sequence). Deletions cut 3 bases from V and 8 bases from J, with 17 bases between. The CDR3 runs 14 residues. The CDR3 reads CAWSRDSGRDEQFF. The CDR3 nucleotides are TGTGCCTGGAGCCGGGACTCCGGTCGGGATGAGCAGTTCTTC.

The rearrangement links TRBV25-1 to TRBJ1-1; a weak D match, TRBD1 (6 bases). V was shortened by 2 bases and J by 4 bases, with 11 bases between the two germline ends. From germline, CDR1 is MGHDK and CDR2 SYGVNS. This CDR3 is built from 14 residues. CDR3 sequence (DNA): TGTGCCAGCAGTGAAAGTGGACAGATCACTGAAGCTTTCTTT. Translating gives CASSESGQITEAFF.

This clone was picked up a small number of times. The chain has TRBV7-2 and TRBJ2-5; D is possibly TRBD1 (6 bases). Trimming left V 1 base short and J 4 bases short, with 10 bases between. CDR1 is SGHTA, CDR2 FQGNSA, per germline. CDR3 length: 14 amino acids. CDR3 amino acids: CASSLGRTVETQYF. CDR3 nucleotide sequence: TGTGCCAGCAGCTTAGGCCGGACAGTAGAGACCCAGTACTTC.